This TCR beta chain emerged from a study of OX40 agonist ivuxolimab in advanced cancers. Study conclusions and caveats: Clonal expansion among partial responders at 0.1-3.0 mg/kg ranked near the lowest.

As for this clone: What it binds is unknown.

The germline V and J ends were trimmed by 0 bases and 9 bases, with 7 bases remaining between them. Germline CDR1 is SGDLS and CDR2 is YYNGEE. The CDR3 is made up of 12 amino acids. The data were produced by immunoSEQ multiplex PCR, yet TCRdb's version contains in-frame clones alone and is incomplete. The sample has about 46,000 clones; roughly 86% are singletons. This receptor was obtained from an adult with an advanced solid tumor such as melanoma, head and neck, liver or kidney cancer. The chain employs TRBV9 and TRBJ2-1; D ambiguous. This specimen consisted of CD4+ or CD8+ T cells sorted from blood, obtained in a trial of the OX40 agonist ivuxolimab. The CDR3 sequence: CASSVVGLEQFF. Written as DNA, the CDR3 is TGTGCCAGCAGCGTAGTAGGTCTTGAGCAGTTCTTC.